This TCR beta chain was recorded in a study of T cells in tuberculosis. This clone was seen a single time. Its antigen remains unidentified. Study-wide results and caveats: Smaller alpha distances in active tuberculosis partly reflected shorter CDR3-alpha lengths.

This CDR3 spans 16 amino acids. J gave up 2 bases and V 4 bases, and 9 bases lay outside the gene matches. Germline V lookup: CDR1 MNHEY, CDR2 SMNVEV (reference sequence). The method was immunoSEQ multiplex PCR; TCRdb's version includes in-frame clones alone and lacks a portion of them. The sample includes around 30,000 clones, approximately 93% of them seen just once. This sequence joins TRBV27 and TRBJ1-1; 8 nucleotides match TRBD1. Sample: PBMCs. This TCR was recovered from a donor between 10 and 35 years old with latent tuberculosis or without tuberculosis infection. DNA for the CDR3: TGTGCCAGCAGTTATCAGGGGGCGCGGTCAAACACTGAAGCTTTCTTT. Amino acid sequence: CASSYQGARSNTEAFF.